This passage covers 20 T cell receptor beta chains from one sample sequenced in a study of OX40 agonist ivuxolimab in advanced cancers. Profiling relied on immunoSEQ multiplex PCR, and the TCRdb table lists in-frame clones only, not all of them. The table shows about 50,000 clones, with about 84% occurring only once. The sequencing used CD4+ or CD8+ T cells sorted from blood, collected in a trial of the OX40 agonist ivuxolimab. These receptors were collected from an adult with an advanced solid tumor such as melanoma, head and neck, liver or kidney cancer.

The J gene is TRBJ2-2, the V gene TRBV9; maybe TRBD1 (6 bases). Germline CDR1 is SGDLS and CDR2 is YYNGEE. The V gene lost 3 bases and the J gene lost 7 bases, with 16 bases spanning the gap. This CDR3 is built from 15 residues. The CDR3 spells CASSARDNLLGELFF. CDR3 coding DNA: TGTGCCAGCAGCGCCCGGGACAACTTACTCGGGGAGCTGTTTTTT.

Only a few counts were recorded for this clone. The rearrangement uses TRBV7-6 and TRBJ2-3; unclear D gene. CDR1 SGHVS and CDR2 FNYEAQ come from the germline V gene. The CDR3 totals 14 residues. Deletions cut 0 bases from V and 0 bases from J, with 4 bases between. CDR3 sequence reads: CASSLAASTDTQYF. The CDR3, as DNA: TGTGCCAGCAGCTTAGCGGCTAGCACAGATACGCAGTATTTT.

The genes are TRBV5-1 and TRBJ2-3; D is unresolved. There are 12 residues in the CDR3. The germline CDR1 and CDR2 sequences are SGHRS and YFSETQ. Trimming stripped 0 bases from V and 4 bases from J, with 3 bases between. The DNA for the CDR3 is TGCGCCAGCAGCTTGGGAGCAGATACGCAGTATTTT. Translation gives CASSLGADTQYF.

V and J are TRBV7-3 and TRBJ2-7, with D unresolved. The length of the CDR3 is 14 residues. Germline loops: CDR1 SGHTA, CDR2 FQGTGA. V lost 2 bases to trimming and J lost 3 bases, with 11 bases between them. The CDR3 nucleotides read TGTGCCAGCAGCTTACCCCCCCCATTCTACGAGCAGTACTTC. It encodes CASSLPPPFYEQYF.

This rearrangement joins TRBV7-3 to TRBJ2-2, with D tentatively TRBD1 (6 bases). The CDR3 is 13 amino acids. Germline CDR1 SGHTA, CDR2 FQGTGA. The V and J ends lost 6 bases and 7 bases respectively, with 12 bases between them. CDR3 amino acids: CASRQGLGGELFF. The CDR3 DNA sequence: TGTGCCAGCAGACAGGGTTTGGGCGGGGAGCTGTTTTTT.

This rearrangement joins TRBV18 to TRBJ1-1, with D unresolved. Germline CDR1 reads KGHSH; CDR2 reads LQKENI. V lost 8 bases and J 4 bases, leaving 5 bases between the germline ends. The CDR3 totals 10 residues. The CDR3 coding sequence is TGTGCCAGCCCCGTCACTGAAGCTTTCTTT. It codes for CASPVTEAFF.

The chain has TRBV6-5 and TRBJ2-7; weak D call: TRBD1 (7 bases). Trimming stripped 6 bases from V and 6 bases from J, with 18 bases between. CDR1 is MNHEY and CDR2 is SVGAGI in the germline V gene. The CDR3 sequence is 14 residues long. The CDR3 bases are TGTGCCAGCAGCCGGGGGACAGAAGGGGGCGAGCAGTACTTC. Translation: CASSRGTEGGEQYF.

This clone has only a few counts. The chain uses TRBV4-2 and TRBJ2-1; TRBD2 agrees at 9 bases. The CDR3 runs 15 residues. V was pared by 1 base and J by 8 bases, with 6 bases of the junction left unmatched. CDR1 LGHNA and CDR2 YNFKEQ come from the germline V gene. The CDR3 sequence is CASSQGLAGSHEQFF. The CDR3 DNA is TGTGCCAGCAGCCAAGGGCTAGCGGGGTCCCATGAGCAGTTCTTC.

The chain carries TRBV28 and TRBJ2-7; D is perhaps TRBD1 (5 bases). V shed 2 bases and J shed 3 bases, with 5 bases lying between them. Germline V gene sequence: CDR1 MDHEN, CDR2 SYDVKM. The CDR3 extends over 12 amino acids. CDR3 bases: TGTGCCAGCAGTTTAACAGGCTACGAGCAGTACTTC. Translation: CASSLTGYEQYF.

This clone was counted a few times. V gene TRBV5-1 combines with J gene TRBJ1-4, with D unclear. With 2 bases removed from V and 4 bases from J, the gap between germline ends came to 12 bases. The CDR3 spans 15 residues. Germline CDR1 and CDR2: SGHRS and YFSETQ. The CDR3 region is CASSLRSGDNEKLFF. Written as DNA, the CDR3 is TGCGCCAGCAGCTTAAGGTCGGGTGATAATGAAAAACTGTTTTTT.

The rearrangement uses TRBV11-2 and TRBJ2-6; D uncertain. The CDR3 covers 15 residues. From germline, CDR1 is SGHAT and CDR2 FQNNGV. Deletions cut 3 bases from V and 4 bases from J, with 10 bases between. Written as DNA, the CDR3 is TGTGCCAGCAGCTTGCAGTGGTACGGGGCCAACGTCCTGACTTTC. Protein: CASSLQWYGANVLTF.

This CDR3 reads CATTGWGQGSTGELFF. For the CDR3, the DNA is TGTGCCACTACAGGGTGGGGACAGGGGAGCACCGGGGAGCTGTTTTTT. V and J are TRBV19 and TRBJ2-2; 10 positions agree with TRBD1. The CDR3 length is 16 residues. With 10 bases clipped from V and 4 bases from J, the junction kept 12 bases outside the gene matches. CDR1 LNHDA and CDR2 SQIVND come from the germline V gene (reference sequence).

The J gene is TRBJ2-7, the V gene TRBV7-2, with 8 bases aligning to TRBD2. The CDR3 totals 16 residues. The germline gives CDR1 SGHTA, CDR2 FQGNSA. The junction had 5 bases not matched to a gene; V was cut back by 0 bases and J by 1 base. CDR3 region: CASSLAIAGRSYEQYF. The CDR3 region has the DNA TGTGCCAGCAGCTTAGCGATAGCGGGGCGATCCTACGAGCAGTACTTC.

This clone showed up just once. The CDR3 sequence: CASTGGKLDTQYF. In DNA form, the CDR3 reads TGTGCCAGCACCGGGGGGAAGTTAGATACGCAGTATTTT. This sequence joins TRBV7-3 and TRBJ2-3, with 7 bases fitting TRBD2. CDR3 length equals 13 residues. J lost 5 bases, V lost 7 bases, and 6 bases had no gene match. Germline CDR1 and CDR2: SGHTA and FQGTGA.

The V gene is TRBV14, the J gene TRBJ2-5; D might be TRBD2 (6 bases). The germline gives CDR1 SGHDN, CDR2 FVKESK. Trimming shortened V by 1 base and J by 2 bases, and 11 bases separated the two germline ends. The CDR3 covers 15 residues. The CDR3: CASSQGGVGQETQYF. CDR3 in DNA: TGTGCCAGCAGCCAAGGCGGGGTCGGTCAAGAGACCCAGTACTTC.

The chain is built from TRBV5-6 and TRBJ1-2, with TRBD1 matching 8 bases. Trimming cost V 4 bases and J 5 bases; bases outside gene matches: 7. The CDR3 spans 14 residues. Germline V gene lookup returns CDR1 SGHDT and CDR2 YYEEEE. This CDR3 is CASSPQDRAYGYTF. The DNA for the CDR3 is TGTGCCAGCAGCCCTCAGGACAGGGCTTATGGCTACACCTTC. The variable domain in full, completed from reference TRBV5-6 and TRBJ1-2, reads DAGVTQSPTHLIKTRGQQVTLRCSPKSGHDTVSWYQQALGQGPQFIFQYYEEEERQRGNFPDRFSGHQFPNYSSELNVNALLLGDSALYLCASSPQDRAYGYTFGSGTRLTVV.

The chain carries TRBV30 and TRBJ2-3, with no clear D. V lost 5 bases and J 2 bases, leaving 11 bases between the germline ends. The CDR3 runs to 13 residues. From germline, CDR1 is GTSNPN and CDR2 SVGIG (reference sequence). Written as DNA, the CDR3 is TGTGCCTGGGGCACCCCTGCCACAGATACGCAGTATTTT. Protein product: CAWGTPATDTQYF.

This clone was found once. The chain joins TRBV25-1 to TRBJ1-3; 9 bases fit TRBD1. Germline CDR1 and CDR2: MGHDK and SYGVNS. The CDR3 is 16 amino acids. V lost 4 bases and J lost 2; bases outside the gene matches: 6. CDR3 bases: TGTGCCAGCAGTGCCCGAGGGACAGGGACTGGAAACACCATATATTTT. This translates into CASSARGTGTGNTIYF.

V gene TRBV25-1 combines with J gene TRBJ1-3; weak D call: TRBD1 (5 bases). CDR1 MGHDK and CDR2 SYGVNS come from the germline V gene. CDR3 length: 14 residues. V shed 3 bases and J shed 5 bases, with 11 bases lying between them. CDR3 in DNA: TGTGCCAGCAGTGAGGCAGGGAAAAGAAACACCATATATTTT. Translation gives CASSEAGKRNTIYF.

CDR3 in DNA: TGTGCCAGCAGCGTATCGGGGTTCAACACTGAAGCTTTCTTT. This encodes CASSVSGFNTEAFF. The chain employs TRBV9 and TRBJ1-1; D ambiguous. Germline V gene data show CDR1 as SGDLS and CDR2 as YYNGEE. V lost 1 base, J lost 2 bases, and 9 bases lay in between. The CDR3 runs 14 residues.